This TCR beta chain was recorded in a study of cytomegalovirus exposure and HLA in healthy donors. Primers included in the PCR were 60 Vbeta and 13 Jbeta primers. Method: immunoSEQ multiplex PCR; TCRdb's copy keeps in-frame clones and lacks some. The table has about 99,000 clones, around three quarters seen once. CDR3 size: 15 residues. Germline CDR1 MRHNA, CDR2 SNTAGT. V gave up 5 bases and J gave up 4 bases; unmatched junction bases: 7. The TCR sequence derives from a woman aged 18-29 years in good health and CMV-seropositive. This sequence joins TRBV6-4 and TRBJ2-3, with 9 bases identical to TRBD1. Source material: PBMCs. CDR3 sequence: CASSIGTGYADTQYF. CDR3 coding DNA: TGTGCCAGCAGTATCGGGACAGGGTATGCAGATACGCAGTATTTT.